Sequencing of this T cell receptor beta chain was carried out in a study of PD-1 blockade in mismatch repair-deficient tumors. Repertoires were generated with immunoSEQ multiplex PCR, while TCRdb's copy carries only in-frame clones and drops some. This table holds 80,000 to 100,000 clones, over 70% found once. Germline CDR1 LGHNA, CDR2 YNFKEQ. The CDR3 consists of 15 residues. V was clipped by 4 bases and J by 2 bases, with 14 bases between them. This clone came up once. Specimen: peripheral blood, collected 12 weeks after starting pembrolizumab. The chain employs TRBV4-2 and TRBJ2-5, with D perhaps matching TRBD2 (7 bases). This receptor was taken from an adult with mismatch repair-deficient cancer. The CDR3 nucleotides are TGTGCCAGCAGCCCGAAGGGGGGGGCACAAGAGACCCAGTACTTC. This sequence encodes CASSPKGGAQETQYF.